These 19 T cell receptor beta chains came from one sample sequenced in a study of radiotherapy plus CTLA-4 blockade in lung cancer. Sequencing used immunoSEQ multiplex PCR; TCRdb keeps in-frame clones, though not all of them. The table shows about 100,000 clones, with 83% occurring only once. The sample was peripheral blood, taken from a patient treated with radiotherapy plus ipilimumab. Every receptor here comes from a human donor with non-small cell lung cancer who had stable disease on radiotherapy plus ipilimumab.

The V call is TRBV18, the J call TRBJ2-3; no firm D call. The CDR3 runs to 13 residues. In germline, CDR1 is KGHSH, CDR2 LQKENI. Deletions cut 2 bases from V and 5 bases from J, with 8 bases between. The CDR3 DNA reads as TGTGCCAGCTCACCAGATTTGGGAGATACGCAGTATTTT. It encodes CASSPDLGDTQYF.

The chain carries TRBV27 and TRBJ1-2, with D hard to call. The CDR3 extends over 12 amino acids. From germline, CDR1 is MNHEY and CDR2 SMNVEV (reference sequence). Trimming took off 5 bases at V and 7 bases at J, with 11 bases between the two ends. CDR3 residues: CASSTGSFGYTF. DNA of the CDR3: TGTGCCAGCAGTACCGGGTCGTTTGGCTACACCTTC.

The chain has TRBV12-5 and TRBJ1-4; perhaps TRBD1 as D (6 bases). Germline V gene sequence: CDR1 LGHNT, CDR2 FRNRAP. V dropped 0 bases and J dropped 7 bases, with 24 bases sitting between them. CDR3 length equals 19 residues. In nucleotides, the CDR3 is TGTGCTAGTGGTTTGGTACGATTCGAAGGGGGTTATTTTAGTGAAAAACTGTTTTTT. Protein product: CASGLVRFEGGYFSEKLFF.

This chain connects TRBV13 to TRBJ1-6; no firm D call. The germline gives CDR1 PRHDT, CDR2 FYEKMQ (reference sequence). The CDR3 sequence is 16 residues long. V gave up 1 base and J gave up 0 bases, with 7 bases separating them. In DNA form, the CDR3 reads TGTGCCAGCAGCTTAGTTCCCAGCTCCTATAATTCACCCCTCCACTTT. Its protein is CASSLVPSSYNSPLHF.

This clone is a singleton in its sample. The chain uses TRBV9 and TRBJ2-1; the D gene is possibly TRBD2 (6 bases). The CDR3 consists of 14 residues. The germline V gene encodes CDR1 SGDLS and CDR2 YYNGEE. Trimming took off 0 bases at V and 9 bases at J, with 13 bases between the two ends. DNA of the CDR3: TGTGCCAGCAGCGTAGACGGGAGCTTCAGTGAGCAGTTCTTC. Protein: CASSVDGSFSEQFF.

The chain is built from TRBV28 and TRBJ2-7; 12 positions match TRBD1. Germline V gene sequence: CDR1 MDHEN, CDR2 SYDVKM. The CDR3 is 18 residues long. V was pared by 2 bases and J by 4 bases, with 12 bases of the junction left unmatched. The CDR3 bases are TGTGCCAGCAGTTTACGTCCCGGGACAGGGGGCGGGGGATACGAGCAGTACTTC. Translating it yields CASSLRPGTGGGGYEQYF. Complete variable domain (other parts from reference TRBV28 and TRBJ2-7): DVKVTQSSRYLVKRTGEKVFLECVQDMDHENMFWYRQDPGLGLRLIYFSYDVKMKEKGDIPEGYSVSREKKERFSLILESASTNQTSMYLCASSLRPGTGGGGYEQYFGPGTRLTVT.

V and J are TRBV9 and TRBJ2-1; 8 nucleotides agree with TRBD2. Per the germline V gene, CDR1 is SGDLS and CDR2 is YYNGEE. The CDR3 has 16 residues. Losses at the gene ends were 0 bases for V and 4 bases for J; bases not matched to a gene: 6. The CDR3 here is CASSVAISGMYNEQFF. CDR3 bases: TGTGCCAGCAGCGTAGCTATTAGCGGGATGTACAATGAGCAGTTCTTC.

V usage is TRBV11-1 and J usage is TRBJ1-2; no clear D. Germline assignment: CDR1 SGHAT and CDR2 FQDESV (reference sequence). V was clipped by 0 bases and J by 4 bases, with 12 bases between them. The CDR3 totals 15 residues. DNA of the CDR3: TGTGCCAGCAGCTTAGCGGGTCCGGGAGGCTATGGCTACACCTTC. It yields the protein CASSLAGPGGYGYTF.

In nucleotides, the CDR3 is TGTGCCAGCAGCCAATCCCCAGGGACCACTGAAGCTTTCTTT. Its protein product is CASSQSPGTTEAFF. The V and J genes are TRBV16 and TRBJ1-1; perhaps TRBD1 as D (5 bases). The CDR3 is 14 amino acids. Germline CDR1 is KGHSY and CDR2 is FQNENV. V lost 0 bases, J lost 4 bases, and 9 bases lay in between.

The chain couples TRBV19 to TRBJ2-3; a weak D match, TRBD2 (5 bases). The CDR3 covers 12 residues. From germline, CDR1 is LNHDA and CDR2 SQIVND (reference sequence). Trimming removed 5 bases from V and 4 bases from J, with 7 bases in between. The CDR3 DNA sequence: TGTGCCAGTAGTGTGAGGGCAGATACGCAGTATTTT. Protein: CASSVRADTQYF. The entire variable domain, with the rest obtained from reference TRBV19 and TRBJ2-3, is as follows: DGGITQSPKYLFRKEGQNVTLSCEQNLNHDAMYWYRQDPGQGLRLIYYSQIVNDFQKGDIAEGYSVSREKKESFPLTVTSAQKNPTAFYLCASSVRADTQYFGPGTRLTVL.

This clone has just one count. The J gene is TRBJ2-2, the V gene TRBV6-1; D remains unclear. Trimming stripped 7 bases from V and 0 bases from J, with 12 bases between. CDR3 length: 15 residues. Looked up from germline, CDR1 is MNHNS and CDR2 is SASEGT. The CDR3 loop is CASNRQAANTGELFF. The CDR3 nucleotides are TGTGCCAGCAACCGTCAGGCAGCGAACACCGGGGAGCTGTTTTTT.

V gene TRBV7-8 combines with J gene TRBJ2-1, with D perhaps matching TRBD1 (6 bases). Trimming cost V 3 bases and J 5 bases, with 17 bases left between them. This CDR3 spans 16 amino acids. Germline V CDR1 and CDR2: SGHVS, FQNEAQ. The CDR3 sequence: CASSFPGHGSHNEQFF. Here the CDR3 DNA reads TGTGCCAGCAGCTTTCCGGGACACGGCAGCCACAATGAGCAGTTCTTC.

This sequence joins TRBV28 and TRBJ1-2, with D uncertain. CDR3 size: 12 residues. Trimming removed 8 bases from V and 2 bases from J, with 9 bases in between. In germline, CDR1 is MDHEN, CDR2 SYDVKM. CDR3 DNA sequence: TGTGCCAGCTCCTGGATAAACTATGGCTACACCTTC. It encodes CASSWINYGYTF.

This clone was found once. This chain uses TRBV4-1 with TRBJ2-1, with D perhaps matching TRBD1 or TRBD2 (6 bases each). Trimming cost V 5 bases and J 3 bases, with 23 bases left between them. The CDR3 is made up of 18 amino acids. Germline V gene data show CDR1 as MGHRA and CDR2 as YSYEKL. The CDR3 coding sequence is TGCGCCAGCAGCGAGCGACTAGTCCAGGGGCCTAACTACAATGAGCAGTTCTTC. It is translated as CASSERLVQGPNYNEQFF.

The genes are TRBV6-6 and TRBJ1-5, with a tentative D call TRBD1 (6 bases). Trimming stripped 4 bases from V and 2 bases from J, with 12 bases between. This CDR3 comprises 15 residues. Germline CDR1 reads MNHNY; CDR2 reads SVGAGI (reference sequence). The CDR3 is CASSSGVNGNQPQHF. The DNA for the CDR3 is TGTGCCAGCAGTTCAGGGGTAAATGGCAATCAGCCCCAGCATTTT.

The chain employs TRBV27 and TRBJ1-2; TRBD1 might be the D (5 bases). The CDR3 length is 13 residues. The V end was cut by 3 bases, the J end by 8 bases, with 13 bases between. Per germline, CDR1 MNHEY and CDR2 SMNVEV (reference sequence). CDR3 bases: TGTGCCAGCAGTTTTCCCGGGACGGGAGGCTACACCTTC. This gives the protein CASSFPGTGGYTF.

CDR3 in DNA: TGTGCCAGTACCTCGGGACCGTACCAAGAGACCCAGTACTTC. Amino acids: CASTSGPYQETQYF. The rearrangement links TRBV19 to TRBJ2-5, with D perhaps TRBD1 or TRBD2 (5 bases each). Trimming cost V 7 bases and J 0 bases, with 12 bases left between them. The CDR3 runs 14 residues. The germline CDR1 and CDR2 sequences are LNHDA and SQIVND (reference sequence).

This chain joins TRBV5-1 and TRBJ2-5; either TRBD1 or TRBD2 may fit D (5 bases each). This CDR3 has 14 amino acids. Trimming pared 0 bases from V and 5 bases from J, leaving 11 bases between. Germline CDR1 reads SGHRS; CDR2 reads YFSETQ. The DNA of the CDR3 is TGCGCCAGCAGCTTGGGGGGGAACGGGGAGACCCAGTACTTC. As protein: CASSLGGNGETQYF. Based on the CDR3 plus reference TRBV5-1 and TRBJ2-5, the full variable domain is KAGVTQTPRYLIKTRGQQVTLSCSPISGHRSVSWYQQTPGQGLQFLFEYFSETQRNKGNFPGRFSGRQFSNSRSEMNVSTLELGDSALYLCASSLGGNGETQYFGPGTRLLVL.

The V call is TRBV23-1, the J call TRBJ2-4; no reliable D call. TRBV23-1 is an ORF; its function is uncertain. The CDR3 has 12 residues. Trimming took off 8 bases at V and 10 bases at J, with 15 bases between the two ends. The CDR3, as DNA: TGCGCCAGCGTCTCCCTGGGCGTTATTCAGTACTTC. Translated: CASVSLGVIQYF.